The subject of this entry is one T cell receptor beta chain. No antigen is known for it. From germline, CDR1 is SGHRS and CDR2 YFSETQ. V shed 0 bases and J shed 2 bases, with 12 bases lying between them. The CDR3 runs 16 residues. TCRdb's copy holds only in-frame clones and misses some; the assay was immunoSEQ multiplex PCR. The profile shows more than 250,000 clones, more than 70% of them singletons. This record belongs to a study of Ad26.COV2.S vaccination and SARS-CoV-2 variants. Study overall: The donor participated in the COV1001 trial, in its Ad26.COV2.S arm. Administration of Ad26.COV2.S was intramuscular, either once or twice 56 days apart. Study findings and constraints: Vaccine and placebo groups showed comparable non-spike TCR breadth.

Treatment reported: over 15 received Ad26.COV2.S at low or high dose, single or two shots; about 5 received placebo; per-sample allocation not given. Following the first vaccine or placebo injection, samples were taken on day 63. An Ad26 vector expressing Wuhan-strain SARS-CoV-2 spike served as the vaccine. The chain employs TRBV5-1 and TRBJ1-5; perhaps TRBD1 as D (6 bases). This sequence was found in a person between 18 and 59 years old who received the Ad26.COV2.S COVID-19 vaccine or a placebo. The material was peripheral blood, obtained in a trial of Ad26.COV2.S vaccine versus placebo. The CDR3 bases are TGCGCCAGCAGCTTGGAGGGGGGCTGGGGCAATCAGCCCCAGCATTTT. Residues: CASSLEGGWGNQPQHF.